These 17 T cell receptor beta chains share one sample of origin, sequenced in a study of STAT3 mutations in large granular lymphocyte leukemia. Whole-study results and caveats: Every T-cell large granular lymphocyte leukemia patient had at least one immunodominant TCR beta clonotype.

Assay: immunoSEQ multiplex PCR; the TCRdb copy retains only in-frame clones and omits some. The sample shows 35,000 to 50,000 clones, 80% to 90% of them seen only once. Their antigen targets remain unknown. The specimen sequenced was PBMCs. These receptors originate from a human donor with T large granular lymphocyte leukemia. Some clones in this sample may be carry-over from other donors' samples.

The chain links TRBV6-1 to TRBJ2-5; weak D call: TRBD1 (6 bases). The CDR3 runs to 14 residues. The germline CDR1 and CDR2 sequences are MNHNS and SASEGT. Trimming removed 7 bases at V and 3 bases at J, with 15 bases between. CDR3 residues: CASTVLGQKETQYF. CDR3 DNA sequence: TGTGCCAGCACTGTCTTAGGACAGAAAGAGACCCAGTACTTC.

For the CDR3, the DNA is TGTGCCAGCAGTGAATGGAGGGAGTACGAGCAGTACGTC. Amino acid sequence: CASSEWREYEQYV. The chain couples TRBV6-1 to TRBJ2-7; D is possibly TRBD2 (6 bases). This CDR3 is 13 amino acids long. Germline CDR1 and CDR2: MNHNS and SASEGT. V lost 2 bases and J 4 bases, leaving 9 bases between the germline ends.

This chain uses TRBV18 with TRBJ2-1, with 8 bases that match TRBD1. Trimming removed 2 bases from V and 6 bases from J; junction bases left unmatched: 12. This CDR3 region has 17 residues. Germline V gives CDR1 KGHSH, CDR2 LQKENI. Here the CDR3 reads CASSPLGGTGLSNEQFF. The DNA for the CDR3 is TGTGCCAGCTCACCATTGGGTGGGACAGGTCTTTCCAATGAGCAGTTCTTC.

This chain's CDR3 is CAWSGQGNYEQYF. In nucleotides, the CDR3 is TGTGCCTGGAGCGGACAGGGTAATTACGAGCAGTACTTC. The V gene is TRBV30, the J gene TRBJ2-7; the match to TRBD1 covers 8 bases. J gave up 4 bases and V 3 bases, and 5 bases lay outside the gene matches. This CDR3 is 13 amino acids long. CDR1 GTSNPN and CDR2 SVGIG come from the germline V gene (reference sequence).

This sequence joins TRBV19 and TRBJ2-1; 7 bases are a match to TRBD1. CDR1 and CDR2 from the germline V gene are LNHDA and SQIVND (reference sequence). This CDR3 comprises 14 residues. V trimming: 0 bases; J trimming: 7 bases; junction bases outside the gene matches: 3. The CDR3 region has the DNA TGTGCCAGTAGTATAGATAGGGGGCCAAATGAGCAGTTCTTC. Residues: CASSIDRGPNEQFF.

The chain joins TRBV9 to TRBJ2-2, with 7 nucleotides matching TRBD1. In germline, CDR1 is SGDLS, CDR2 YYNGEE. With V trimmed by 5 bases and J by 2 bases, 3 bases remained unmatched. CDR3 size: 14 residues. The chain's CDR3 is CASSRTGNTGELFF. Here the CDR3 DNA reads TGTGCCAGCAGTCGGACAGGAAACACCGGGGAGCTGTTTTTT.

The rearrangement joins TRBV7-9 to TRBJ1-5; 8 nucleotides line up with TRBD1. The CDR3 is 13 residues long. With 5 bases clipped from V and 7 bases from J, the junction kept 4 bases outside the gene matches. CDR1 and CDR2 from the germline V gene are SEHNR and FQNEAQ (reference sequence). The CDR3 protein is CASSPGGGQPQHF. CDR3 nucleotide sequence: TGTGCCAGCAGCCCAGGGGGCGGACAGCCCCAGCATTTT. The variable domain in full, completed from reference TRBV7-9 and TRBJ1-5, reads DTGVSQNPRHKITKRGQNVTFRCDPISEHNRLYWYRQTLGQGPEFLTYFQNEAQLEKSRLLSDRFSAERPKGSFSTLEIQRTEQGDSAMYLCASSPGGGQPQHFGDGTRLSIL.

The V and J genes are TRBV5-6 and TRBJ1-2, with D maybe TRBD1 (5 bases). V was pared by 4 bases and J by 5 bases, with 18 bases between. Germline CDR1 SGHDT, CDR2 YYEEEE. This CDR3 is built from 15 residues. The CDR3 DNA follows: TGTGCCAGCAGCCCCCCCCCGGGGGTAGGTTATGGCTACACCTTC. Translation gives CASSPPPGVGYGYTF.

The chain links TRBV19 to TRBJ2-6; D is undetermined. The germline V gene has CDR1 LNHDA and CDR2 SQIVND (reference sequence). This CDR3 has 14 residues. Deletions cut 4 bases from V and 4 bases from J, with 8 bases between. The CDR3 nucleotides are TGTGCCAGTAGTAGGACGGTAGGGGCCAACGTCCTGACTTTC. Amino acids: CASSRTVGANVLTF.

The gene calls are TRBV5-1 and TRBJ1-1; the D is unclear. The CDR3 runs 14 residues. V lost 2 bases to trimming and J lost 0 bases, with 8 bases between them. CDR1 SGHRS and CDR2 YFSETQ come from the germline V gene. CDR3 residues: CASSLNLMNTEAFF. CDR3 nucleotides: TGCGCCAGCAGCTTAAACCTGATGAACACTGAAGCTTTCTTT.

CDR3 nucleotides: TGTGCCAGCAGTGAATTTATAGGGACCTACGAGCAGTACTTC. This sequence encodes CASSEFIGTYEQYF. The rearrangement joins TRBV25-1 to TRBJ2-7; D is ambiguous. CDR3 size: 14 residues. The V end lost 1 base, the J end lost 2 bases, and 9 bases lay between the germline ends. Germline V gene lookup returns CDR1 MGHDK and CDR2 SYGVNS.

This chain joins TRBV6-6 and TRBJ1-6; D remains ambiguous. CDR1 is MNHNY, CDR2 SVGAGI, per germline (reference sequence). The CDR3 spans 12 residues. V lost 6 bases and J lost 6, with 6 bases in between. CDR3 region: CASSPPNSPLHF. CDR3 nucleotide sequence: TGTGCCAGCAGCCCCCCTAATTCACCCCTCCACTTT.

The chain links TRBV2 to TRBJ1-2; 7 bases match TRBD1. V lost 7 bases and J lost 4; bases outside the gene matches: 9. Germline CDR1 and CDR2: SNHLY and FYNNEI. This CDR3 has 14 amino acids. CDR3 residues: CASTQGEGAYGYTF. CDR3 bases: TGTGCCAGCACCCAAGGAGAGGGGGCCTATGGCTACACCTTC. Based on the CDR3 plus reference TRBV2 and TRBJ1-2, the full variable domain is EPEVTQTPSHQVTQMGQEVILRCVPISNHLYFYWYRQILGQKVEFLVSFYNNEISEKSEIFDDQFSVERPDGSNFTLKIRSTKLEDSAMYFCASTQGEGAYGYTFGSGTRLTVV.

J is TRBJ2-2 and V is TRBV6-5; D tentatively reads TRBD1 or TRBD2 (6 bases each). This CDR3 comprises 15 residues. Trimming stripped 5 bases from V and 3 bases from J, with 13 bases between. Per germline, CDR1 MNHEY and CDR2 SVGAGI. Here the CDR3 reads CASSGQRAYTGELFF. CDR3 nucleotides: TGTGCCAGCAGTGGACAGCGGGCTTACACCGGGGAGCTGTTTTTT.

The genes are TRBV7-9 and TRBJ1-6; the D is unclear. Germline CDR1 is SEHNR and CDR2 is FQNEAQ (reference sequence). There are 13 residues in the CDR3. V was trimmed by 5 bases and J by 11 bases, leaving 13 bases between them. CDR3 DNA sequence: TGTGCCAGCAGCCCCCGGGCTGGAGCACCCCTCCACTTT. Amino acid sequence: CASSPRAGAPLHF. Filled out from reference TRBV7-9 and TRBJ1-6, the complete variable domain reads DTGVSQNPRHKITKRGQNVTFRCDPISEHNRLYWYRQTLGQGPEFLTYFQNEAQLEKSRLLSDRFSAERPKGSFSTLEIQRTEQGDSAMYLCASSPRAGAPLHFGNGTRLTVT.

V gene TRBV6-6 combines with J gene TRBJ1-6; the match to TRBD1 covers 8 bases. The CDR3 is 16 residues long. The V gene end was trimmed by 7 bases and the J gene end by 5 bases; junction bases not matched to a gene: 10. CDR1 is MNHNY and CDR2 is SVGAGI in the germline V gene (reference sequence). CDR3 bases: TGTGCCAGCATTGGACGACCGGGACAGGATAATTCACCCCTCCACTTT. Residues: CASIGRPGQDNSPLHF.

This sequence joins TRBV7-9 and TRBJ2-3; D gene unclear. The CDR3 runs 12 residues. Trimming took 4 bases from V and 6 from J, leaving 8 bases between them. Looked up from germline, CDR1 is SEHNR and CDR2 is FQNEAQ (reference sequence). The chain's CDR3 is CASSSSLDTQYF. The CDR3 nucleotides are TGTGCCAGCAGCTCCAGTTTGGATACGCAGTATTTT.